One sample yielded the 17 T cell receptor beta chains listed below, sequenced in a study of cytomegalovirus exposure and HLA in healthy donors. PCR involved 60 Vbeta and 13 Jbeta primers. Sequenced by immunoSEQ multiplex PCR; TCRdb stores in-frame clones only, minus some. This sample contains some 51,000 clones. The sample comprised PBMCs. These receptors were obtained from a man in his fifties or sixties in good health and CMV-seropositive.

The V and J genes are TRBV6-4 and TRBJ2-2; D call uncertain. CDR3 length: 13 residues. Germline V gene lookup returns CDR1 MRHNA and CDR2 SNTAGT. The V end was cut by 6 bases, the J end by 1 base, with 6 bases between. This CDR3 is CASSAGNTGELFF. The CDR3 DNA reads as TGTGCCAGCAGCGCAGGGAACACCGGGGAGCTGTTTTTT.

The chain uses TRBV5-1 and TRBJ1-1, with TRBD1 as a possible D gene (5 bases). V lost 0 bases and J lost 4, with 10 bases in between. Germline assignment: CDR1 SGHRS and CDR2 YFSETQ. The CDR3 has 14 amino acids. CDR3 sequence: CASSLGGGGTEAFF. CDR3 coding DNA: TGCGCCAGCAGCTTGGGGGGGGGAGGCACTGAAGCTTTCTTT.

The rearrangement uses TRBV19 and TRBJ2-7; D uncertain. The CDR3 is made up of 15 amino acids. Germline CDR1 reads LNHDA; CDR2 reads SQIVND (reference sequence). Trimming took 3 bases from V and 2 from J, leaving 14 bases between them. The CDR3 loop reads CASSISMFGAYEQYF. The CDR3 DNA follows: TGTGCCAGTAGTATCTCCATGTTCGGTGCCTACGAGCAGTACTTC.

The chain carries TRBV28 and TRBJ2-1; 7 positions match TRBD2. Germline assignment: CDR1 MDHEN and CDR2 SYDVKM. Trimming at V came to 3 bases and at J to 7 bases, leaving 15 bases not matched to a gene. This CDR3 is 17 amino acids long. The CDR3 DNA follows: TGTGCCAGCAGTTTCGCCCCGAGACTAGCAGGAGTTAATGAGCAGTTCTTC. Translating it yields CASSFAPRLAGVNEQFF.

CDR3 coding DNA: TGCACCAGCAGCCAAGTCACCAGGGGTCGGCAGCCCCAGCATTTT. This gives the protein CTSSQVTRGRQPQHF. This chain links TRBV1 with TRBJ1-5; TRBD1, as called in the table, went unchecked against the DNA. TRBV1 is assigned pseudogene status. The length of the CDR3 is 15 residues.

The chain is built from TRBV6-4 and TRBJ2-1, with 9 bases lining up with TRBD2. The CDR3 spans 15 residues. Germline CDR1 is MRHNA and CDR2 is SNTAGT. With V trimmed by 8 bases and J by 7 bases, 12 bases remained unmatched. This chain's CDR3 is CASRGGSGSKNEQFF. In DNA form, the CDR3 reads TGTGCCAGCCGAGGGGGTAGCGGGAGTAAGAATGAGCAGTTCTTC.

This chain links TRBV14 with TRBJ1-5, with no clear D. The CDR3 runs 15 residues. The germline V gene has CDR1 SGHDN and CDR2 FVKESK. V was cut by 4 bases and J by 0 bases, with 10 bases left in between. For the CDR3, the DNA is TGTGCCAGCAGCCTGCAGGCTCTTAGCAATCAGCCCCAGCATTTT. This gives the protein CASSLQALSNQPQHF.

This rearrangement joins TRBV19 to TRBJ1-1; TRBD1 aligns across 9 bases. The length of the CDR3 is 14 residues. The germline gives CDR1 LNHDA, CDR2 SQIVND (reference sequence). The trim removed 3 bases at V and 1 base at J, leaving 0 bases unmatched. CDR3 region: CASSMDRGNTEAFF. The CDR3 DNA sequence: TGTGCCAGTAGTATGGACAGGGGGAACACTGAAGCTTTCTTT. The full variable domain, completed using reference TRBV19 and TRBJ1-1, is DGGITQSPKYLFRKEGQNVTLSCEQNLNHDAMYWYRQDPGQGLRLIYYSQIVNDFQKGDIAEGYSVSREKKESFPLTVTSAQKNPTAFYLCASSMDRGNTEAFFGQGTRLTVV.

The V call is TRBV30, the J call TRBJ1-6; TRBD1 agrees at 9 bases. The V segment lost 4 bases and the J segment 0 bases; nucleotides outside the gene matches: 19. The CDR3 is 21 amino acids. The germline V gene has CDR1 GTSNPN and CDR2 SVGIG (reference sequence). The CDR3 DNA is TGTGCCTGGAATCCTCAAACTGGGACAGGGAGTTATAGCTCCTATAATTCACCCCTCCACTTT. Translated, it gives CAWNPQTGTGSYSSYNSPLHF.

The V call is TRBV7-9, the J call TRBJ2-6; 10 nucleotides line up with TRBD1. Germline V CDR1 and CDR2: SEHNR, FQNEAQ (reference sequence). The V segment lost 5 bases and the J segment 4 bases; nucleotides outside the gene matches: 8. CDR3 length: 17 amino acids. CDR3 bases: TGTGCCAGCAGCCCGACAGGGGGCGCGGCCGGGGCCAACGTCCTGACTTTC. This sequence encodes CASSPTGGAAGANVLTF.

This chain joins TRBV5-1 and TRBJ2-7, with no clear D. Germline CDR1 SGHRS, CDR2 YFSETQ. CDR3 length: 14 residues. The V end lost 1 base, the J end lost 2 bases, and 10 bases lay between the germline ends. CDR3 amino acids: CASSLIGGAYEQYF. Here the CDR3 DNA reads TGCGCCAGCAGCTTGATCGGCGGTGCCTACGAGCAGTACTTC.

The chain uses TRBV7-9 and TRBJ2-6, with D possibly being TRBD2 (6 bases). The V end lost 5 bases, the J end lost 0 bases, and 8 bases lay between the germline ends. The CDR3 totals 15 residues. Germline V gives CDR1 SEHNR, CDR2 FQNEAQ (reference sequence). The CDR3 sequence is CASSRDFSGANVLTF. DNA of the CDR3: TGTGCCAGCAGCCGGGACTTCTCTGGGGCCAACGTCCTGACTTTC.

V gene TRBV5-1 combines with J gene TRBJ2-7, with 9 bases identical to TRBD1. The V segment lost 4 bases and the J segment 3 bases; nucleotides outside the gene matches: 11. Per germline, CDR1 SGHRS and CDR2 YFSETQ. The CDR3 spans 16 residues. The CDR3 DNA reads TGCGCCAGCAGCCCCACCCCTCCGGGACAGGGCTACGAGCAGTACTTC. Translated, it gives CASSPTPPGQGYEQYF.

The chain couples TRBV9 to TRBJ2-2, with unresolved D. With 3 bases removed from V and 6 bases from J, the gap between germline ends came to 12 bases. CDR1 SGDLS and CDR2 YYNGEE come from the germline V gene. CDR3 size: 14 residues. This chain's CDR3 is CASSATVPPGELFF. The CDR3 DNA reads TGTGCCAGCAGCGCAACAGTTCCCCCCGGGGAGCTGTTTTTT.

This chain uses TRBV18 with TRBJ2-7; possible D gene TRBD1, 6 bases. CDR3 length equals 14 residues. Per germline, CDR1 KGHSH and CDR2 LQKENI. The V gene lost 3 bases and the J gene lost 1 base, with 10 bases spanning the gap. The CDR3 coding sequence is TGTGCCAGCTCACCCGACAGGCTATCCTACGAGCAGTACTTC. It is translated as CASSPDRLSYEQYF.

The chain carries TRBV6-6 and TRBJ2-7; TRBD1 matches at 10 bases. Germline CDR1 reads MNHNY; CDR2 reads SVGAGI (reference sequence). The CDR3 runs to 14 residues. J was trimmed by 2 bases and V by 2 bases; bases with no gene match: 0. This CDR3 is CASSYGTGAYEQYF. CDR3 nucleotide sequence: TGTGCCAGCAGTTACGGGACAGGGGCCTACGAGCAGTACTTC.

The J gene is TRBJ1-1, the V gene TRBV19, with TRBD1 matching 10 bases. CDR1 and CDR2 from the germline V gene are LNHDA and SQIVND (reference sequence). The CDR3 sequence is 16 residues long. V lost 5 bases to trimming and J lost 5 bases; unmatched junction nucleotides: 11. For the CDR3, the DNA is TGTGCCAGTAGTGAGGGACAGGGGTGGGGAGGGACTGAAGCTTTCTTT. Translation: CASSEGQGWGGTEAFF.